The clone carrying this TCR beta chain was observed at least ten times. What it binds is unknown. This sample is drawn from a study of CD8 T cells in ankylosing spondylitis. The study's findings and limits: Reportedly, significant enrichment of disease-linked clones occurred in matched ankylosing spondylitis synovial fluid. Blood of patients with ankylosing spondylitis appeared to be characterized by a TCR beta motif of fewer than 10 highly homologous variants. Clones that were linked to disease were CD8+ and were relatively rare in peripheral blood. In the blood and synovial fluid of reactive arthritis, some motif variants had been previously reported.

As the method for making TCR beta libraries, quantitative 5'-RACE with molecular barcodes was used. One entry per CDR3 protein, called by TCRdb with MiXCR from the 5' RACE reads. The data hold fewer than 550,000 distinct CDR3 sequences, with approximately 5.3% observed a single time. The specimen was blood, either unsorted or a sorted T cell fraction (not recorded which). The clonotype was recovered from a male donor with ankylosing spondylitis.

The CDR3 bases are TGCAGTGTACCGACAGCGACCTATGGCTACACCTTC. Translated, it gives CSVPTATYGYTF. The J gene is TRBJ1-2, the V gene TRBV20-1; D possibly corresponds to TRBD1 (5 bases). The CDR3 totals 12 residues. The germline V gene encodes CDR1 DFQATT and CDR2 SNEGSKA (reference sequence). Trimming stripped 7 bases from V and 4 bases from J, with 13 bases between.